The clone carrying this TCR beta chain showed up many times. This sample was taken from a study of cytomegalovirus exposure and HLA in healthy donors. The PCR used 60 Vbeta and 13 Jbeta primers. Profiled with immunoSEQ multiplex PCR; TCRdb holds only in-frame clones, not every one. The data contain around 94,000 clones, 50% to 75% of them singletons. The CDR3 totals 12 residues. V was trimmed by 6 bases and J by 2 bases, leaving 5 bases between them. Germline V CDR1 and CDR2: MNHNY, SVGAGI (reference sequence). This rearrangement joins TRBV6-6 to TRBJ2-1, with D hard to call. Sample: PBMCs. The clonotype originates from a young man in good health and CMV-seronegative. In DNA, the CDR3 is TGTGCCAGCAGCAGGCCCTACAATGAGCAGTTCTTC. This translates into CASSRPYNEQFF.